This T cell receptor beta chain stems from a study of cytomegalovirus exposure and HLA in healthy donors. Overall study: An earlier analysis found 110 million or so unique TCR beta sequences from about 190 million T cells.

Findings and caveats of the study: A later analysis reportedly found fewer N-insertions in an Asian-associated ancestry cluster than the approximately 730-donor mean.

Between the trimmed V and J ends, which lost 5 bases and 5 bases, there was a span of 15 bases. This CDR3 has 13 residues. Germline CDR1 SQVTM, CDR2 ANQGSEA. This clone was detected once. Its antigen remains unidentified. In the PCR, 60 Vbeta and 13 Jbeta primers were used. Per the original data handling: Unique TCR beta chains numbered around 80 million in a later analysis, with roughly 10 million shared. Libraries were prepared by immunoSEQ multiplex PCR; TCRdb keeps only in-frame clonotypes and omits some of them. The V and J calls and the clone size are those of that table, but D and trimming were determined from the DNA. Among 100,000 to 120,000 clones listed, over 70% were seen once.

V is TRBV29-1 and J is TRBJ2-5, with D possibly being TRBD2 (6 bases). The sequence was obtained from a woman between 40 and 55 years old in good health and CMV-seropositive. What was sequenced was PBMCs. The DNA for the CDR3 is TGCAGCGTTCCACGGAGGGCCGGGGAGACCCAGTACTTC. This sequence encodes CSVPRRAGETQYF.